This T cell receptor (beta chain) was sequenced in a study of graft-versus-host responses after intestinal transplantation. CDR1 is KGHSH and CDR2 is LQKENI in the germline V gene. V was pared by 2 bases and J by 4 bases, with 14 bases between. The CDR3 loop spans 16 amino acids. Sequencing was performed with immunoSEQ multiplex PCR; in TCRdb, only in-frame clones are kept and a portion is missing. The sample lists nearly 45,000 clones; roughly 90% were seen once. The clonotype was recovered from a human patient who received an intestinal transplant, so some T cells may come from the graft donor. This specimen was PBMCs, taken 524 days after transplant. V is TRBV18 and J is TRBJ2-2, with D possibly being TRBD1 (5 bases). CDR3 protein: CASSPTSSGFTGELFF. The CDR3 region has the DNA TGTGCCAGCTCACCAACATCTTCAGGGTTCACCGGGGAGCTGTTTTTT.